This TCR beta chain was documented in a study of regulatory T cells in long-lasting Graves disease. At least ten counts were recorded for this clonotype. Its antigen is as yet unknown. Arm-PCR of CDR3 regions and iRepertoire HTBI primers were used to build TCR beta libraries. TCRdb reprocessed the multiplex PCR reads with MiXCR, giving one entry per CDR3 protein. The repertoire consists of 420,000 or so distinct CDR3 sequences, with around 15% occurring once and the leading ten covering less than 30%. General study points: Persistent cases favored TRBV28, TRBJ1-2 and TRBJ2-5. Compared with new cases, persistent Graves' patients showed reduced TCR diversity.

Germline CDR1 SGHRS, CDR2 YFSETQ. The CDR3 runs to 16 residues. V lost 5 bases, J lost 0 bases, and 16 bases lay in between. The time point is: newly diagnosed GD, antithyroid drugs for less than 3 months. Preparation of the TCR library used RNA extracted from PBMCs. This sample also belongs to another study, concerning T cells in Graves' hyperthyroidism and ophthalmopathy.

This clonotype originated in a woman between 18 and 30 years old with Graves disease. Sequences were derived from peripheral blood mononuclear cells (PBMCs), sampled at new diagnosis, from a patient treated with antithyroid drugs. The chain recombines TRBV5-1 with TRBJ2-3; weak D call: TRBD2 (6 bases). The CDR3 DNA follows: TGCGCCAGCAGTTCGCCGGACGGACTAAGCACAGATACGCAGTATTTT. It specifies CASSSPDGLSTDTQYF.